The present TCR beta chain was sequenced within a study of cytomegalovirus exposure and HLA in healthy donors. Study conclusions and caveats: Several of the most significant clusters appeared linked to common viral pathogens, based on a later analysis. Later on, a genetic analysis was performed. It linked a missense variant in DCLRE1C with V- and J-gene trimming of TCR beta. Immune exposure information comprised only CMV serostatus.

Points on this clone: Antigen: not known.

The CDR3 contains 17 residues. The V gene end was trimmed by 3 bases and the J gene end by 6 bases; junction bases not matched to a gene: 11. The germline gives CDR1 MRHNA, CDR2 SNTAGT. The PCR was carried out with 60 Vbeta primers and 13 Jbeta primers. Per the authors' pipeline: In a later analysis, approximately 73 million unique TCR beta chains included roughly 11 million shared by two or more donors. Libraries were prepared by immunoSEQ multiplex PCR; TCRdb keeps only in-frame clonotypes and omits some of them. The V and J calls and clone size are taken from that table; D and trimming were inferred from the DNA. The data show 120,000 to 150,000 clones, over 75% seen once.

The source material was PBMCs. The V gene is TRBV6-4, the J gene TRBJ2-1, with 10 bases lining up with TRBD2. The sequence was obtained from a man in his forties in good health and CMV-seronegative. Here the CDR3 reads CASSELAGADPLNEQFF. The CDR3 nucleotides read TGTGCCAGCAGTGAGCTAGCGGGGGCAGACCCTCTCAATGAGCAGTTCTTC.